This T cell receptor beta chain is drawn from a study of shared clonotypes between healthy human individuals. Points from the study as a whole: Represented diversity (both genetic and exposure-history) was limited by the small number of donors.

Method: immunoSEQ multiplex PCR; TCRdb's copy keeps in-frame clones and lacks some. In the table there are about 580,000 clones, roughly 98% of which are singletons. Comment on this clone: Its antigen is currently unknown.

The naive CD8 subset, CD45RO-negative cells positively selected for CCR7, excluded terminally differentiated effector memory CD45RA+ cells. CDR1 is MDHEN and CDR2 is SYDVKM in the germline V gene. CDR3 length: 13 amino acids. The germline V and J ends were trimmed by 10 bases and 5 bases, with 17 bases remaining between them. The TCR was taken from a man aged 25-40 years in good health. Sequences were obtained from naive CD8+ T cells sorted from blood. The chain carries TRBV28 and TRBJ2-5; maybe TRBD2 (7 bases). The CDR3 DNA reads TGTGCCACCGGGGAGGGGGTCAGGGAGACCCAGTACTTC. The encoded protein is CATGEGVRETQYF.